Each of the 14 T cell receptor beta chains below was sequenced from the same sample in a study of blood T cell repertoires in COVID-19. TCRdb's copy holds only in-frame clones and misses some; the assay was immunoSEQ multiplex PCR. The repertoire consists of about 140,000 clones, with approximately 81% occurring once and the leading ten covering 4.5% to 5.5%. Sequenced input: PBMCs or T cells enriched from blood (not recorded which). The source of these receptors is a man aged 35 to 55 with acute COVID-19.

V gene TRBV6-4 combines with J gene TRBJ1-1; a possible D gene is TRBD1 (5 bases). Germline V lookup: CDR1 MRHNA, CDR2 SNTAGT. The V gene lost 9 bases and the J gene lost 1 base, with 12 bases spanning the gap. This CDR3 contains 13 residues. CDR3 sequence reads: CASKQERNTEAFF. CDR3 nucleotides: TGTGCCAGTAAACAGGAACGGAACACTGAAGCTTTCTTT.

This clone has a handful of counts. The genes are TRBV9 and TRBJ1-1; the match to TRBD1 covers 7 bases. The V gene's germline CDR1 is SGDLS and CDR2 YYNGEE. This CDR3 has 14 residues. V gave up 3 bases and J gave up 1 base; unmatched junction bases: 3. The CDR3 DNA follows: TGTGCCAGCAGCGAATGGACAGGGAACACTGAAGCTTTCTTT. This encodes CASSEWTGNTEAFF.

The gene calls are TRBV5-1 and TRBJ2-3, with D possibly being TRBD2 (5 bases). Germline-derived CDR1 and CDR2 are SGHRS and YFSETQ. The CDR3 covers 16 residues. Deletions cut 3 bases from V and 4 bases from J, with 18 bases between. In nucleotides, the CDR3 is TGCGCCAGCAGCTACTCTGTGGGAGCACGTGCAGATACGCAGTATTTT. This encodes CASSYSVGARADTQYF.

V usage is TRBV2 and J usage is TRBJ2-7, with 7 bases aligning to TRBD2. The CDR3 loop spans 16 amino acids. The germline gives CDR1 SNHLY, CDR2 FYNNEI. With V trimmed by 8 bases and J by 1 base, 14 bases remained unmatched. The CDR3: CASLGASGNPSYEQYF. CDR3 bases: TGTGCCAGCCTAGGGGCTAGCGGAAACCCTTCCTACGAGCAGTACTTC.

The chain is built from TRBV5-1 and TRBJ2-1; 10 positions agree with TRBD1. Trimming at V came to 2 bases and at J to 6 bases, leaving 5 bases not matched to a gene. Per the germline V gene, CDR1 is SGHRS and CDR2 is YFSETQ. The CDR3 totals 15 residues. CDR3 nucleotide sequence: TGCGCCAGCAGCTTCCGGGACAGGGGTTTCAATGAGCAGTTCTTC. Translation: CASSFRDRGFNEQFF.

This chain uses TRBV7-9 with TRBJ1-1; 8 nucleotides line up with TRBD1. In germline, CDR1 is SEHNR, CDR2 FQNEAQ (reference sequence). The ends lost 5 bases at V and 4 bases at J; junction bases unmatched: 9. CDR3 length: 15 amino acids. The CDR3 DNA reads as TGTGCCAGCAGCCCGAGGACAGGGAGGGGCACTGAAGCTTTCTTT. Protein product: CASSPRTGRGTEAFF.

V gene TRBV4-3 combines with J gene TRBJ2-1; no definite D call. Deletions cut 0 bases from V and 6 bases from J, with 15 bases between. CDR1 LGHNA and CDR2 YSLEER come from the germline V gene. The CDR3 runs 16 residues. The CDR3 loop is CASSQDPGWVINEQFF. DNA for the CDR3: TGCGCCAGCAGCCAAGATCCGGGTTGGGTCATCAATGAGCAGTTCTTC.

The chain combines TRBV7-8 with TRBJ2-3; D not certain. Deletions cut 0 bases from V and 0 bases from J, with 13 bases between. Germline lookup yields CDR1 SGHVS and CDR2 FQNEAQ. The CDR3 consists of 17 residues. The CDR3 spells CASSLAYIPSSTDTQYF. The CDR3 nucleotides read TGTGCCAGCAGCTTAGCGTACATCCCCTCTAGCACAGATACGCAGTATTTT.

This clone was seen once. The rearrangement uses TRBV28 and TRBJ1-2, with D hard to call. Trimming removed 4 bases at V and 8 bases at J, with 17 bases between. The CDR3 runs to 14 residues. Germline CDR1 MDHEN, CDR2 SYDVKM. The CDR3 sequence is CASSSSPFPTGYTF. The DNA of the CDR3 is TGTGCCAGCAGTTCATCACCGTTCCCTACGGGCTACACCTTC.

This clone turned up a few times. The rearrangement links TRBV6-5 to TRBJ2-3, with D uncertain. Germline loops: CDR1 MNHEY, CDR2 SVGAGI. The CDR3 contains 13 residues. V lost 2 bases and J 3 bases, leaving 6 bases between the germline ends. CDR3: CASSYQRTDTQYF. The CDR3, as DNA: TGTGCCAGCAGTTACCAGAGGACAGATACGCAGTATTTT.

This clone was detected only once. The chain is built from TRBV19 and TRBJ1-1, with a weak D call TRBD1 (6 bases). The V end was cut by 2 bases, the J end by 4 bases, with 14 bases between. There are 15 residues in the CDR3. Germline lookup yields CDR1 LNHDA and CDR2 SQIVND (reference sequence). The CDR3 sequence: CASSISRGRGTEAFF. The CDR3 DNA sequence: TGTGCCAGTAGTATATCCAGGGGCCGGGGCACTGAAGCTTTCTTT.

The CDR3: CASRLRGGLARDEQFF. DNA of the CDR3: TGTGCCAGCAGGCTGAGGGGGGGACTAGCTCGGGATGAGCAGTTCTTC. The gene calls are TRBV27 and TRBJ2-1, with 9 bases fitting TRBD2. The CDR3 has 16 residues. CDR1 is MNHEY, CDR2 SMNVEV, per germline (reference sequence). V trimming: 6 bases; J trimming: 8 bases; junction bases outside the gene matches: 14.

The chain uses TRBV4-3 and TRBJ1-5; the match to TRBD1 covers 12 bases. J was trimmed by 7 bases and V by 3 bases; bases with no gene match: 13. The CDR3 is 18 amino acids. In germline, CDR1 is LGHNA, CDR2 YSLEER. CDR3 DNA sequence: TGCGCCAGCAGCCAGGAGATCGGGACAGGGGGCGTCCGACAGCCCCAGCATTTT. Amino acids: CASSQEIGTGGVRQPQHF.

The V and J genes are TRBV30 and TRBJ2-7, with 8 positions matching TRBD1. The CDR3 spans 12 residues. Trimming cost V 5 bases and J 2 bases; bases outside gene matches: 2. Per germline, CDR1 GTSNPN and CDR2 SVGIG (reference sequence). The CDR3 DNA sequence: TGTGCCTGGGGACAGGGTCCCTACGAGCAGTACTTC. Encoded protein: CAWGQGPYEQYF.